This T cell receptor beta chain stems from a study of blood T cell repertoires in COVID-19. The overall study: Spain, Italy and the United States supplied samples that represented acute and convalescent COVID-19. PBMCs, B-cell-depleted T cells, or T cells were the source of the cDNA or gDNA that made up the material.

Under the authors' procedure: Amplified reference gene primers provided the basis for estimating nucleated cell counts. The repertoire was sequenced with immunoSEQ multiplex PCR; TCRdb's copy has only in-frame clones and lacks some. For V, J and clone size, that table is used; D and trimming come from the DNA. The data show under 150,000 clones, approximately 90% seen once. V lost 0 bases, J lost 5 bases, and 4 bases lay in between. Germline CDR1 and CDR2: DFQATT and SNEGSKA (reference sequence). CDR3 length: 11 residues. Turning to this clone: The same CDR3 arises from other DNA sequences in this sample as well.

The receptor comes from a woman aged 70-85 years who had recovered from COVID-19. Source material: peripheral blood. The genes are TRBV20-1 and TRBJ2-5, with unresolved D. The CDR3, as DNA: TGCAGTGCTAGAGATCGGGAGACCCAGTACTTC. Protein: CSARDRETQYF.